This T cell receptor beta chain was found in a study of T cell responses to AZD1222 COVID-19 vaccine. Study in general: Second-dose intervals near 4 or 12 weeks were combined. Study results and limitations: Most donors were white British and more were female, and clonal diversity was possibly underestimated.

CDR1 MNHEY and CDR2 SMNVEV come from the germline V gene (reference sequence). The CDR3 sequence is 15 residues long. V was clipped by 6 bases and J by 0 bases, with 15 bases between them. Profiling relied on immunoSEQ multiplex PCR, and the TCRdb table lists in-frame clones only, not all of them. This table holds 110,000 to 150,000 clones, over 85% found once. About this clone itself: Its antigen is not known.

J is TRBJ2-7 and V is TRBV27; maybe TRBD2 (6 bases). The TCR originated in an adult in good health. Sequenced material: peripheral blood, taken on day 0 of AZD1222 vaccination. The CDR3: CASSSLALSSYEQYF. In DNA, the CDR3 is TGTGCCAGCAGCTCTCTAGCGCTCAGCTCCTACGAGCAGTACTTC.